The 5 T cell receptor beta chains reported below all come from one sample, sequenced in a study of control samples from healthy donors and cancer patients. Only in-frame clones appear in the TCRdb table, and some are missing; sequencing was by immunoSEQ multiplex PCR. The sample holds 65,000 to 95,000 clones, about 90% seen once. Sequenced material: blood. These receptors all stem from a man aged 50 to 59 in good health.

The genes are TRBV6-1 and TRBJ1-2; 7 nucleotides align to TRBD1. V trimming: 0 bases; J trimming: 4 bases; junction bases outside the gene matches: 5. The length of the CDR3 is 15 residues. CDR1 MNHNS and CDR2 SASEGT come from the germline V gene. CDR3 in amino acids: CASSEAARGIYGYTF. For the CDR3, the DNA is TGTGCCAGCAGTGAAGCGGCCAGGGGGATCTATGGCTACACCTTC.

This sequence joins TRBV7-8 and TRBJ2-2; TRBD1 might be the D (5 bases). CDR3 length: 18 amino acids. Germline V gives CDR1 SGHVS, CDR2 FQNEAQ. Deletions cut 5 bases from V and 4 bases from J, with 23 bases between. The CDR3, as DNA: TGTGCCAGCAGCCTCAAGGGGCTCGACTTCGCTTTCACCGGGGAGCTGTTTTTT. Translation gives CASSLKGLDFAFTGELFF.

The gene calls are TRBV9 and TRBJ2-1; possible D gene TRBD2, 6 bases. Trimming pared 0 bases from V and 9 bases from J, leaving 7 bases between. The CDR3 loop spans 12 amino acids. Germline CDR1 reads SGDLS; CDR2 reads YYNGEE. CDR3 region: CASSVEEGEQFF. For the CDR3, the DNA is TGTGCCAGCAGCGTAGAGGAGGGTGAGCAGTTCTTC.

This clone showed up just a few times. The chain employs TRBV19 and TRBJ1-1, with D tentatively TRBD1 (6 bases). The V gene's germline CDR1 is LNHDA and CDR2 SQIVND (reference sequence). The CDR3 sequence is 16 residues long. Deletions cut 0 bases from V and 5 bases from J, with 16 bases between. The chain's CDR3 is CASSIDGRGAGTEAFF. CDR3 DNA: TGTGCCAGTAGTATAGATGGCAGGGGCGCGGGAACTGAAGCTTTCTTT.

V is TRBV7-3 and J is TRBJ2-1; 10 bases line up with TRBD1. With 5 bases clipped from V and 4 bases from J, the junction kept 5 bases outside the gene matches. CDR1 SGHTA and CDR2 FQGTGA come from the germline V gene. The CDR3 runs 15 residues. The CDR3 region is CASSPDRGEYNEQFF. CDR3 coding DNA: TGTGCCAGCAGCCCGGACAGGGGGGAATACAATGAGCAGTTCTTC.